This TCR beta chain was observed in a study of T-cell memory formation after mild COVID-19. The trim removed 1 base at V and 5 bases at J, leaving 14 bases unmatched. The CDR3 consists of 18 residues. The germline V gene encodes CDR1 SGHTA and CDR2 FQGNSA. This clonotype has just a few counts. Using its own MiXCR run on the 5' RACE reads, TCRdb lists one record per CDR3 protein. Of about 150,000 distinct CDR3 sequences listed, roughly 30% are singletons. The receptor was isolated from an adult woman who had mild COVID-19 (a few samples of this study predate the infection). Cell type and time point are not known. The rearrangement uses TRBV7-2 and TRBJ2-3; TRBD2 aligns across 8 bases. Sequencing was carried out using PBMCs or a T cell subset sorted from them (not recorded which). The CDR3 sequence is CASSLVGTMAGGGDTQYF. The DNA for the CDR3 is TGTGCCAGCAGCTTAGTGGGGACTATGGCGGGAGGCGGAGATACGCAGTATTTT.